The T cell receptor beta chain described here comes from a study of blood T cells in healthy people across ages. Study context: About one barcoded beta molecule per two T cells was the capture yield of template switching. The study, taken as a whole, reports: It was the long-lived donors that had more naive CD4+ cells and higher diversity than aged donors. Since the PBMCs were unsorted, naive and antigen-experienced cells could not be conclusively compared.

A J-beta primer mix and a sample-barcoded 5' primer were used in a second PCR of roughly 7 to 12 cycles. Carrying 12 random nucleotides, a template-switch adaptor labeled each individual cDNA molecule. TCRdb processed the 5' RACE reads anew with MiXCR; each CDR3 protein has one entry. Of under 800,000 distinct CDR3 sequences listed, roughly 43% are singletons. This CDR3 spans 19 amino acids. V lost 6 bases, J lost 0 bases, and 16 bases stayed unmatched. The germline CDR1 and CDR2 sequences are MDHEN and SYDVKM. Note on this clonotype: The antigen remains unidentified.

Sequencing was performed on blood. This sequence joins TRBV28 and TRBJ2-4; 8 bases fit TRBD2. The source is a woman in her sixties or seventies in good health. For the CDR3, the DNA is TGTGCCAGCAGCTTAACAGGTGTTAGCGGGACCCTAGCCAAAAACATTCAGTACTTC. Protein sequence: CASSLTGVSGTLAKNIQYF.